These 20 T cell receptor beta chains share one sample of origin, sequenced in a study of T-cell memory formation after mild COVID-19. TCRdb processed the 5' RACE reads anew with MiXCR; each CDR3 protein has one entry. The top ten clones hold approximately 25% of a sample with 110,000 to 150,000 distinct CDR3 sequences, approximately 26% of them seen once. The source material was PBMCs or a T cell subset sorted from them (not recorded which). The source of these receptors is an adult woman who had mild COVID-19 (a few samples of this study predate the infection). Cell type and time point are not known.

This clonotype was seen only a few times. The gene calls are TRBV7-9 and TRBJ2-1; no definite D call. CDR3 size: 12 residues. Germline V gene data show CDR1 as SEHNR and CDR2 as FQNEAQ (reference sequence). V lost 2 bases and J lost 7, with 6 bases in between. CDR3 nucleotides: TGTGCCAGCAGCTTATCTATGAATGAGCAGTTCTTC. Its translation: CASSLSMNEQFF.

The V gene is TRBV20-1, the J gene TRBJ2-1; perhaps TRBD2 as D (6 bases). The CDR3 length is 12 residues. Trimming pared 0 bases from V and 7 bases from J, leaving 7 bases between. Germline CDR1 is DFQATT and CDR2 is SNEGSKA (reference sequence). The DNA for the CDR3 is TGCAGTGCTAGAGATGGGGGGAATGAGCAGTTCTTC. Translated: CSARDGGNEQFF.

This clonotype came up a few times. The chain carries TRBV15 and TRBJ2-3, with 10 bases matching TRBD2. CDR1 and CDR2 from the germline V gene are LNHNV and YYDKDF (reference sequence). Germline trimming cut 0 bases from V and 6 bases from J; bases unmatched to any gene: 6. This CDR3 region has 16 residues. The CDR3 sequence is CATSRDMSGGEDTQYF. The CDR3 coding sequence is TGTGCCACCAGCAGAGATATGAGCGGGGGGGAGGATACGCAGTATTTT.

The table lists this clonotype with a few counts. The chain employs TRBV6-5 and TRBJ2-2; D is unresolved. V dropped 2 bases and J dropped 0 bases, with 7 bases sitting between them. This CDR3 contains 15 residues. Per germline, CDR1 MNHEY and CDR2 SVGAGI. The CDR3 loop is CASSYGQANTGELFF. CDR3 coding DNA: TGTGCCAGCAGTTACGGTCAGGCGAACACCGGGGAGCTGTTTTTT.

This clonotype has a handful of counts. V usage is TRBV7-2 and J usage is TRBJ2-1; the match to TRBD2 covers 9 bases. V dropped 5 bases and J dropped 0; count of bases not matched to a gene: 5. From germline, CDR1 is SGHTA and CDR2 FQGNSA. The CDR3 runs to 16 residues. DNA for the CDR3: TGTGCCAGCAGCGCTTATAGCGGGAGCTCCTACAATGAGCAGTTCTTC. Translated, it gives CASSAYSGSSYNEQFF.

This clonotype was seen only a few times. The chain employs TRBV5-1 and TRBJ2-7, with 11 bases matching TRBD2. The CDR3 covers 14 residues. The trim removed 4 bases at V and 2 bases at J, leaving 2 bases unmatched. Germline assignment: CDR1 SGHRS and CDR2 YFSETQ. The CDR3 sequence is CASSLTSGAYEQYF. The CDR3 nucleotides are TGCGCCAGCAGCCTGACTAGCGGGGCCTACGAGCAGTACTTC.

The sample holds a few counts of this clonotype. V gene TRBV7-9 combines with J gene TRBJ2-5, with TRBD2 matching over 7 bases. Losses at the gene ends were 4 bases for V and 6 bases for J; bases not matched to a gene: 11. CDR1 and CDR2 from the germline V gene are SEHNR and FQNEAQ (reference sequence). The CDR3 loop spans 15 amino acids. DNA of the CDR3: TGTGCCAGCAGCTCGAGTGGAGCTAGCGGCCAGACCCAGTACTTC. It encodes CASSSSGASGQTQYF.

This clonotype showed up just a few times. CDR3 DNA: TGCGCCAGCAGCCAAGAAACAGGTGGAGGGTCACCCCTCCACTTT. Translated, it gives CASSQETGGGSPLHF. This chain connects TRBV4-3 to TRBJ1-6, with a weak D call TRBD1 (5 bases). The germline V gene encodes CDR1 LGHNA and CDR2 YSLEER. V lost 0 bases to trimming and J lost 10 bases, with 13 bases between them. The CDR3 runs to 15 residues.

The CDR3 protein is CASSPKETSDEQFF. The CDR3 bases are TGTGCCAGCAGCCCGAAAGAGACTAGCGATGAGCAGTTCTTC. V and J are TRBV14 and TRBJ2-1; 8 positions match TRBD2. Germline assignment: CDR1 SGHDN and CDR2 FVKESK. The CDR3 is 14 residues long. The ends lost 4 bases at V and 8 bases at J; junction bases unmatched: 7.

This chain joins TRBV18 and TRBJ2-3; D is undetermined. V lost 4 bases and J lost 2, with 10 bases in between. Germline V gives CDR1 KGHSH, CDR2 LQKENI. This CDR3 spans 14 amino acids. The CDR3 bases are TGTGCCAGCTCACAGGGCCCGGTCACAGATACGCAGTATTTT. Translation: CASSQGPVTDTQYF.

CDR3 sequence reads: CASSLQTAEAFF. As DNA, the CDR3 is TGTGCCAGCAGCTTACAGACCGCTGAAGCTTTCTTT. The V gene is TRBV5-6, the J gene TRBJ1-1; D gene uncertain. The V and J ends lost 2 bases and 6 bases respectively, with 8 bases between them. This CDR3 is 12 amino acids long. In germline, CDR1 is SGHDT, CDR2 YYEEEE.

This clonotype came up many times. V is TRBV25-1 and J is TRBJ2-7; D gene ambiguous. CDR1 is MGHDK and CDR2 is SYGVNS in the germline V gene. The CDR3 is 13 amino acids. Trimming left V 3 bases short and J 2 bases short, with 8 bases between. In DNA, the CDR3 is TGTGCCAGCAGTGACTCCCTTCCCTACGAGCAGTACTTC. It codes for CASSDSLPYEQYF.

This chain joins TRBV29-1 and TRBJ2-5; TRBD2 might be the D (5 bases). Germline loops: CDR1 SQVTM, CDR2 ANQGSEA. The ends were cut back, 4 bases at V and 1 base at J, with 7 bases in the middle. This CDR3 is built from 12 residues. CDR3 amino acids: CSVGSGQETQYF. For the CDR3, the DNA is TGCAGCGTTGGAAGCGGCCAAGAGACCCAGTACTTC.

This clonotype appeared a few times. The chain links TRBV11-2 to TRBJ2-5; D is uncertain. CDR3 length: 10 amino acids. Germline V gives CDR1 SGHAT, CDR2 FQNNGV. V lost 8 bases to trimming and J lost 5 bases, with 6 bases between them. CDR3 sequence: CASELETQYF. The CDR3 DNA sequence: TGTGCCAGCGAACTCGAGACCCAGTACTTC.

The chain couples TRBV7-6 to TRBJ2-7, with D possibly matching TRBD1 (5 bases). The germline V gene encodes CDR1 SGHVS and CDR2 FNYEAQ. Trimming removed 5 bases from V and 0 bases from J, with 23 bases in between. CDR3 length equals 18 residues. As DNA, the CDR3 is TGTGCCAGCAGCCCACCCGCTTCAGACAGATCCCACTCCTACGAGCAGTACTTC. It translates to CASSPPASDRSHSYEQYF.

This chain uses TRBV15 with TRBJ1-4; D not certain. The CDR3 is 13 amino acids. CDR1 is LNHNV and CDR2 is YYDKDF in the germline V gene (reference sequence). V lost 1 base and J 8 bases, leaving 8 bases between the germline ends. CDR3 amino acids: CATSRVEREKLFF. The CDR3 region has the DNA TGTGCCACCAGCAGAGTAGAGCGAGAAAAACTGTTTTTT.

A few counts support this clonotype. The chain uses TRBV29-1 and TRBJ2-7, with D tentatively TRBD1 (6 bases). V was trimmed by 4 bases and J by 5 bases, leaving 15 bases between them. CDR3 length: 13 amino acids. In germline, CDR1 is SQVTM, CDR2 ANQGSEA. CDR3 nucleotide sequence: TGCAGCGTTGCACCTGGGGGCAAGCACGAGCAGTACTTC. This gives the protein CSVAPGGKHEQYF.

J is TRBJ2-2 and V is TRBV7-9, with 12 positions matching TRBD2. Per the germline V gene, CDR1 is SEHNR and CDR2 is FQNEAQ (reference sequence). The V segment lost 8 bases and the J segment 5 bases; nucleotides outside the gene matches: 6. This CDR3 spans 15 amino acids. The CDR3 DNA follows: TGTGCCAGCTGCGAAGGGACTAGCGGGACCGGGGAGCTGTTTTTT. It codes for CASCEGTSGTGELFF.

The chain has TRBV5-4 and TRBJ2-7; D unclear. Germline lookup yields CDR1 SGHNT and CDR2 YYREEE (reference sequence). V was pared by 1 base and J by 1 base, with 12 bases between. This CDR3 is built from 15 residues. CDR3 protein: CASSLFGHQSYEQYF. For the CDR3, the DNA is TGTGCCAGCAGCTTGTTCGGCCACCAGTCCTACGAGCAGTACTTC.

This clonotype was picked up a small number of times. The J gene is TRBJ2-5, the V gene TRBV7-8; 16 positions agree with TRBD2. CDR3 length equals 18 residues. Looked up from germline, CDR1 is SGHVS and CDR2 is FQNEAQ. J gave up 3 bases and V 1 base, and 5 bases lay outside the gene matches. The CDR3 is CASSLDPGLAGGEETQYF. The CDR3 DNA is TGTGCCAGCAGCTTAGACCCGGGACTAGCGGGGGGGGAAGAGACCCAGTACTTC.